This T cell receptor beta chain was found in a study of T cell responses to AZD1222 COVID-19 vaccine. Looked up from germline, CDR1 is MGHDK and CDR2 is SYGVNS. The CDR3 runs 15 residues. Germline trimming cut 1 base from V and 6 bases from J; bases unmatched to any gene: 4. The assay was immunoSEQ multiplex PCR, and TCRdb's table has in-frame clones only and misses some. The sample carries 200,000 or so clones, around 87% recorded once. The receptor's source is an adult in good health. The J gene is TRBJ2-3, the V gene TRBV25-1, with 10 bases matching TRBD1. The sample in question was peripheral blood, obtained on day 0 of MenACWY control vaccination. CDR3 residues: CASSESGQGPDTQYF. The DNA of the CDR3 is TGTGCCAGCAGTGAATCGGGACAGGGGCCGGATACGCAGTATTTT.